This entry lists 21 T cell receptor beta chains sequenced from one sample in a study of T cell responses to AZD1222 COVID-19 vaccine. Assay used: immunoSEQ multiplex PCR; TCRdb lists only in-frame clones, some missing. The repertoire consists of about 120,000 clones, with about 88% occurring once and the leading ten covering around 3%. The sample was peripheral blood, taken 28 days after the second AZD1222 dose. Source of these receptors: an adult who received the AZD1222 COVID-19 vaccine.

This sequence joins TRBV20-1 and TRBJ1-5; perhaps TRBD1 as D (5 bases). This CDR3 spans 16 amino acids. CDR1 is DFQATT and CDR2 is SNEGSKA in the germline V gene (reference sequence). With 3 bases removed from V and 0 bases from J, the gap between germline ends came to 15 bases. CDR3 protein: CSASQGFPTSNQPQHF. The CDR3 coding sequence is TGCAGTGCTAGTCAGGGATTCCCCACTAGCAATCAGCCCCAGCATTTT.

The chain joins TRBV5-1 to TRBJ1-5; a weak D match, TRBD1 (5 bases). V lost 4 bases and J lost 0, with 8 bases in between. Germline values: CDR1 SGHRS, CDR2 YFSETQ. This CDR3 comprises 14 residues. CDR3 bases: TGCGCCAGCAGCACCGGACATAGCAATCAGCCCCAGCATTTT. Amino acids: CASSTGHSNQPQHF.

This sequence joins TRBV6-5 and TRBJ1-1, with TRBD1 matching over 8 bases. This CDR3 spans 15 amino acids. The germline V gene has CDR1 MNHEY and CDR2 SVGAGI. The J segment lost 5 bases and the V segment lost 4 bases, leaving 9 bases of the junction unmatched. CDR3 loop: CASSSPTGVGTEAFF. The CDR3 nucleotides are TGTGCCAGCAGTTCCCCGACAGGGGTCGGGACTGAAGCTTTCTTT.

The CDR3 nucleotides are TGCGCCAGCAGCCAAGCGACAGGGGCCCTTGGCTACACCTTC. Translated, it gives CASSQATGALGYTF. The chain carries TRBV4-3 and TRBJ1-2; 8 bases map to TRBD1. Germline-derived CDR1 and CDR2 are LGHNA and YSLEER. V was pared by 1 base and J by 7 bases, with 5 bases of the junction left unmatched. CDR3 length: 14 residues.

This clone was observed once. V is TRBV6-5 and J is TRBJ2-6; no clear D. V was cut by 6 bases and J by 10 bases, with 13 bases left in between. This CDR3 has 13 amino acids. Germline-derived CDR1 and CDR2 are MNHEY and SVGAGI. CDR3 sequence: CASRLSAVNVLTF. The CDR3 DNA follows: TGTGCCAGCAGGTTATCGGCCGTTAACGTCCTGACTTTC.

V and J are TRBV7-9 and TRBJ1-5; 7 bases line up with TRBD1. Germline V lookup: CDR1 SEHNR, CDR2 FQNEAQ (reference sequence). The CDR3 contains 14 residues. Trimming cost V 3 bases and J 6 bases; bases outside gene matches: 5. The DNA of the CDR3 is TGTGCCAGCAGCTTTTCAGGGGGGGTTCAGCCCCAGCATTTT. This codes for CASSFSGGVQPQHF.

The rearrangement links TRBV18 to TRBJ1-1; D remains unclear. Trimming pared 4 bases from V and 4 bases from J, leaving 13 bases between. The CDR3 is made up of 14 amino acids. Germline loops: CDR1 KGHSH, CDR2 LQKENI. For the CDR3, the DNA is TGTGCCAGCTCACGGATGTCCTTAGGCACTGAAGCTTTCTTT. Translation gives CASSRMSLGTEAFF.

This rearrangement joins TRBV18 to TRBJ1-5; the match to TRBD1 covers 7 bases. With V trimmed by 2 bases and J by 6 bases, 4 bases remained unmatched. The CDR3 sequence is 14 residues long. Germline V CDR1 and CDR2: KGHSH, LQKENI. The CDR3 is CASSPETGVQPQHF. The CDR3 DNA is TGTGCCAGCTCACCAGAAACAGGGGTTCAGCCCCAGCATTTT.

The chain has TRBV6-6 and TRBJ1-2; D possibly corresponds to TRBD1 (5 bases). V was pared by 2 bases and J by 4 bases, with 8 bases between. The CDR3 sequence is 13 residues long. Per germline, CDR1 MNHNY and CDR2 SVGAGI (reference sequence). The CDR3 reads CASSYGTSYGYTF. The CDR3 DNA follows: TGTGCCAGCAGTTACGGGACTTCCTATGGCTACACCTTC.

V gene TRBV5-1 combines with J gene TRBJ1-2, with a weak D call TRBD1 (6 bases). V was pared by 3 bases and J by 8 bases, with 14 bases between. Germline V CDR1 and CDR2: SGHRS, YFSETQ. The CDR3 sequence is 13 residues long. The CDR3 is CASSSAGERGYTF. The CDR3 DNA follows: TGCGCCAGCAGCTCGGCAGGGGAGAGGGGCTACACCTTC.

The chain has TRBV7-9 and TRBJ1-4, with TRBD1 matching over 8 bases. Germline assignment: CDR1 SEHNR and CDR2 FQNEAQ (reference sequence). The length of the CDR3 is 13 residues. With 8 bases clipped from V and 6 bases from J, the junction kept 5 bases outside the gene matches. The CDR3 DNA is TGTGCCAGCGGCACAGGGGGTGATGAAAAACTGTTTTTT. Translating it yields CASGTGGDEKLFF.

The CDR3 loop reads CASSLGRGKGTQYF. The CDR3 region has the DNA TGTGCCAGCAGCCTAGGGAGAGGGAAGGGGACCCAGTACTTC. This chain connects TRBV7-2 to TRBJ2-5, with a weak D call TRBD2 (5 bases). The CDR3 has 14 residues. V lost 5 bases and J lost 7, with 17 bases in between. Germline values: CDR1 SGHTA, CDR2 FQGNSA.

This clone has only one observation. V is TRBV18 and J is TRBJ1-3; TRBD1 might be the D (5 bases). Germline CDR1 is KGHSH and CDR2 is LQKENI. V lost 5 bases to trimming and J lost 0 bases, with 14 bases between them. The CDR3 has 16 residues. CDR3 sequence (DNA): TGTGCCAGCTCAATCGGGACCGCTAGCTCTGGAAACACCATATATTTT. It specifies CASSIGTASSGNTIYF.

This sequence joins TRBV2 and TRBJ1-2; 12 positions agree with TRBD1. J was trimmed by 0 bases and V by 6 bases; bases with no gene match: 5. Per germline, CDR1 SNHLY and CDR2 FYNNEI. The CDR3 runs 16 residues. CDR3 residues: CASRAGQGATNYGYTF. The CDR3, as DNA: TGTGCCAGCAGAGCGGGACAGGGGGCCACTAACTATGGCTACACCTTC.

The gene calls are TRBV2 and TRBJ1-5; no definite D call. The CDR3 contains 13 residues. Germline V lookup: CDR1 SNHLY, CDR2 FYNNEI. The ends were cut back, 7 bases at V and 5 bases at J, with 12 bases in the middle. The CDR3 loop reads CASKGGEDQPQHF. The DNA of the CDR3 is TGTGCCAGCAAAGGTGGGGAAGATCAGCCCCAGCATTTT.

The chain recombines TRBV15 with TRBJ1-6; the match to TRBD1 covers 8 bases. Germline V CDR1 and CDR2: LNHNV, YYDKDF (reference sequence). The CDR3 sequence is 16 residues long. The V gene end was trimmed by 1 base and the J gene end by 6 bases; junction bases not matched to a gene: 5. The CDR3 sequence is CATSRGRGQGNSPLHF. Written as DNA, the CDR3 is TGTGCCACCAGCAGAGGCAGGGGGCAGGGTAATTCACCCCTCCACTTT.

The genes are TRBV30 and TRBJ1-5, with 7 bases matching TRBD1. The CDR3 is 14 residues long. J gave up 4 bases and V 3 bases, and 6 bases lay outside the gene matches. Germline CDR1 and CDR2: GTSNPN and SVGIG (reference sequence). The CDR3 is CAWSADRENQPQHF. CDR3 coding DNA: TGTGCCTGGAGCGCCGACAGGGAAAATCAGCCCCAGCATTTT.

The chain uses TRBV20-1 and TRBJ1-1; D ambiguous. The CDR3 has 11 amino acids. V lost 5 bases and J lost 4, with 8 bases in between. CDR1 is DFQATT, CDR2 SNEGSKA, per germline (reference sequence). The CDR3 nucleotides read TGCAGTGCTTTCTTGGGCACTGAAGCTTTCTTT. Amino acid sequence: CSAFLGTEAFF.

The chain employs TRBV5-6 and TRBJ1-3; a weak D match, TRBD1 (6 bases). This CDR3 spans 15 amino acids. The germline CDR1 and CDR2 sequences are SGHDT and YYEEEE. V was clipped by 6 bases and J by 1 base, with 14 bases between them. The DNA of the CDR3 is TGTGCCAGCAAGAGGGGGGCGACGTCTGGAAACACCATATATTTT. It is translated as CASKRGATSGNTIYF.

The J gene is TRBJ1-2, the V gene TRBV29-1; D is perhaps TRBD1 (6 bases). Germline CDR1 SQVTM, CDR2 ANQGSEA. Trimming pared 4 bases from V and 8 bases from J, leaving 20 bases between. There are 14 residues in the CDR3. The CDR3 sequence: CSVGGQGGVRGYTF. DNA for the CDR3: TGCAGCGTTGGGGGGCAGGGAGGCGTCAGGGGCTACACCTTC.

To note about this clone: The same CDR3 is also encoded by other DNA sequences in this sample. In DNA form, the CDR3 reads TGTGCCAGTAGTATAACAGGGAACACTGAAGCTTTCTTT. Translating gives CASSITGNTEAFF. J is TRBJ1-1 and V is TRBV19; the D gene is possibly TRBD1 (5 bases). Germline V gene data show CDR1 as LNHDA and CDR2 as SQIVND (reference sequence). The length of the CDR3 is 13 residues. V was shortened by 2 bases and J by 1 base, with 5 bases between the two germline ends.